This passage covers 27 T cell receptor beta chains from one sample sequenced in a study of T cell responses to AZD1222 COVID-19 vaccine. Libraries were prepared by immunoSEQ multiplex PCR; TCRdb keeps only in-frame clonotypes and omits some of them. The profile shows 150,000 to 200,000 clones, 92% of them singletons. The source was peripheral blood, collected on day 0 of AZD1222 vaccination. The receptor source for this set is an adult in good health.

The chain employs TRBV28 and TRBJ1-5, with TRBD1 matching 12 bases. Germline V gene data show CDR1 as MDHEN and CDR2 as SYDVKM. After removal of 7 bases from V and 3 bases from J, the junction contained 13 bases not matched to a gene. CDR3 length: 18 amino acids. The CDR3 DNA is TGTGCCAGCACCATACTCCGGGACAGGGGGCATGCCAATCAGCCCCAGCATTTT. It is translated as CASTILRDRGHANQPQHF.

Here the CDR3 DNA reads TGTGCCAGCAGTGACTCTAGTTTGGGTAATGGCTACACCTTC. This gives the protein CASSDSSLGNGYTF. The chain uses TRBV6-4 and TRBJ1-2, with D uncertain. V was cut by 0 bases and J by 6 bases, with 11 bases left in between. In germline, CDR1 is MRHNA, CDR2 SNTAGT. This CDR3 comprises 14 residues.

V is TRBV5-6 and J is TRBJ2-5; D possibly matches TRBD1 or TRBD2 (5 bases each). CDR1 SGHDT and CDR2 YYEEEE come from the germline V gene. V was shortened by 4 bases and J by 1 base, with 11 bases between the two germline ends. There are 14 residues in the CDR3. The CDR3 DNA follows: TGTGCCAGCAGCCAAACCGGGACCCAAGAGACCCAGTACTTC. Encoded protein: CASSQTGTQETQYF. Full variable domain (remainder filled in from reference TRBV5-6 and TRBJ2-5): DAGVTQSPTHLIKTRGQQVTLRCSPKSGHDTVSWYQQALGQGPQFIFQYYEEEERQRGNFPDRFSGHQFPNYSSELNVNALLLGDSALYLCASSQTGTQETQYFGPGTRLLVL.

V and J are TRBV5-5 and TRBJ2-7, with D possibly TRBD2 on 6 matching bases. The CDR3 length is 14 residues. Deletions cut 0 bases from V and 2 bases from J, with 9 bases between. CDR1 and CDR2 from the germline V gene are SGHKS and YYEKEE (reference sequence). CDR3 coding DNA: TGTGCCAGCAGCTTGGCTGCGGGGACCTACGAGCAGTACTTC. Translation: CASSLAAGTYEQYF.

This clone is medium-sized in the sample. The J gene is TRBJ1-6, the V gene TRBV27; a weak D match, TRBD1 (6 bases). V was cut by 0 bases and J by 18 bases, with 15 bases left in between. From germline, CDR1 is MNHEY and CDR2 SMNVEV (reference sequence). CDR3 length: 13 amino acids. The CDR3 nucleotides read TGTGCCAGCAGTTTATCCCGCCCGGGGGCGAGCCACTTT. This sequence encodes CASSLSRPGASHF.

The CDR3 sequence: CASALGLAGSDTQYF. CDR3 nucleotide sequence: TGTGCCAGCGCCCTGGGACTAGCGGGATCAGATACGCAGTATTTT. The chain is built from TRBV7-3 and TRBJ2-3; 13 bases are shared with TRBD2. Per the germline V gene, CDR1 is SGHTA and CDR2 is FQGTGA. Germline trimming cut 8 bases from V and 4 bases from J; bases unmatched to any gene: 6. The CDR3 sequence is 15 residues long.

The chain employs TRBV19 and TRBJ1-5; the D gene is possibly TRBD1 (5 bases). This CDR3 is 15 amino acids long. The germline CDR1 and CDR2 sequences are LNHDA and SQIVND (reference sequence). V lost 6 bases to trimming and J lost 1 base, with 13 bases between them. The CDR3: CASRRRESSNQPQHF. Written as DNA, the CDR3 is TGTGCCAGTAGACGCAGGGAAAGCAGCAATCAGCCCCAGCATTTT.

The V and J genes are TRBV12-3 or TRBV12-4 and TRBJ1-5; D perhaps matches TRBD1 (6 bases). The CDR3 is 13 amino acids. With 6 bases removed from V and 5 bases from J, the gap between germline ends came to 11 bases. CDR3 DNA sequence: TGTGCCAGCAGCTCAGGGGAGGATCAGCCCCAGCATTTT. It specifies CASSSGEDQPQHF.

The J gene is TRBJ2-5, the V gene TRBV11-1; D is possibly TRBD1 (6 bases). CDR3 length: 15 amino acids. Germline V CDR1 and CDR2: SGHAT, FQDESV (reference sequence). V lost 3 bases and J lost 1, with 12 bases in between. CDR3: CASSLQGQPQETQYF. The CDR3 DNA sequence: TGTGCCAGCAGCTTGCAGGGACAACCCCAAGAGACCCAGTACTTC.

This clone was found once. The V gene is TRBV7-9, the J gene TRBJ1-1; D is possibly TRBD1 (6 bases). CDR3 length: 15 residues. With 3 bases removed from V and 1 base from J, the gap between germline ends came to 12 bases. CDR1 is SEHNR, CDR2 FQNEAQ, per germline (reference sequence). The CDR3 protein is CASSFLGQPNTEAFF. In nucleotides, the CDR3 is TGTGCCAGCAGCTTTTTAGGACAGCCGAACACTGAAGCTTTCTTT.

The gene calls are TRBV7-2 and TRBJ2-7; possible D gene TRBD2, 5 bases. There are 15 residues in the CDR3. The V gene lost 1 base and the J gene lost 3 bases, with 13 bases spanning the gap. Per the germline V gene, CDR1 is SGHTA and CDR2 is FQGNSA. In DNA form, the CDR3 reads TGTGCCAGCAGCTTAGGAGGGTTTGGAGTCTACGAGCAGTACTTC. It translates to CASSLGGFGVYEQYF.

This chain joins TRBV6-5 and TRBJ2-7, with a possible D match to TRBD2 (7 bases). Trimming stripped 6 bases from V and 6 bases from J, with 18 bases between. CDR1 and CDR2 (germline): MNHEY, SVGAGI. The CDR3 is 14 residues long. CDR3 residues: CASSWTGGGLEQYF. Written as DNA, the CDR3 is TGTGCCAGCAGCTGGACTGGGGGGGGCCTCGAGCAGTACTTC.

This clone was observed once. CDR3 sequence reads: CASSQDRLAKNIQYF. The CDR3 nucleotides are TGCGCCAGCAGCCAAGACAGGTTAGCCAAAAACATTCAGTACTTC. This chain uses TRBV4-3 with TRBJ2-4; D is unclear. With 0 bases removed from V and 0 bases from J, the gap between germline ends came to 6 bases. The CDR3 covers 15 residues. Germline V gives CDR1 LGHNA, CDR2 YSLEER.

In regard to this clone: A read error may account for a junction end that differs from germline. The gene calls are TRBV5-6 and TRBJ2-7; a possible D gene is TRBD2 (5 bases). CDR1 SGHDT and CDR2 YYEEEE come from the germline V gene. The CDR3 consists of 12 residues. The CDR3 protein is CASSFGLQPGDF. The CDR3 coding sequence is TGTGCCAGCAGCTTCGGACTTCAACCCGGGGACTTC.

This clone was seen a single time. The V gene is TRBV5-1, the J gene TRBJ2-1; 9 bases align to TRBD2. This CDR3 comprises 15 residues. The germline V gene encodes CDR1 SGHRS and CDR2 YFSETQ. V lost 2 bases, J lost 9 bases, and 9 bases stayed unmatched. CDR3 coding DNA: TGCGCCAGCAGCTTAAATCCAGCGGGGGGCCGTGAGCAGTTCTTC. This translates into CASSLNPAGGREQFF.

CDR3: CASSQPLRGLSSETQYF. CDR3 DNA sequence: TGCGCCAGCAGCCAACCCTTGAGAGGCCTATCGTCGGAGACCCAGTACTTC. V and J are TRBV4-1 and TRBJ2-5; D gene ambiguous. The length of the CDR3 is 17 residues. Germline V lookup: CDR1 MGHRA, CDR2 YSYEKL. V lost 2 bases and J lost 5, with 21 bases in between.

J is TRBJ1-5 and V is TRBV3-1 (or the pseudogene TRBV3-2); D is perhaps TRBD1 (6 bases). Germline lookup yields CDR1 LGHDT and CDR2 YNNKEL (reference sequence). The CDR3 totals 17 residues. The ends were cut back, 2 bases at V and 3 bases at J, with 17 bases in the middle. Written as DNA, the CDR3 is TGTGCCAGCAGCCAAAAGGGCGGGAGGGGGGACAATCAGCCCCAGCATTTT. The encoded protein is CASSQKGGRGDNQPQHF.

The chain couples TRBV12-3 or TRBV12-4 to TRBJ2-7, with 7 bases matching TRBD2. This CDR3 has 12 residues. With V trimmed by 8 bases and J by 2 bases, 3 bases remained unmatched. The CDR3 protein is CASQSGAYEQYF. The CDR3 nucleotides read TGTGCCAGCCAAAGCGGGGCCTACGAGCAGTACTTC.

The chain combines TRBV7-8 with TRBJ1-1; 7 bases match TRBD1. Germline V gene lookup returns CDR1 SGHVS and CDR2 FQNEAQ. The CDR3 runs 14 residues. Trimming removed 5 bases from V and 5 bases from J; junction bases left unmatched: 8. Here the CDR3 DNA reads TGTGCCAGCAGCCCAACACAGGGGTGGACTGAAGCTTTCTTT. It translates to CASSPTQGWTEAFF. The variable domain in full, completed from reference TRBV7-8 and TRBJ1-1, reads GAGVSQSPRYKVAKRGQDVALRCDPISGHVSLFWYQQALGQGPEFLTYFQNEAQLDKSGLPSDRFFAERPEGSVSTLKIQRTQQEDSAVYLCASSPTQGWTEAFFGQGTRLTVV.

This chain connects TRBV18 to TRBJ1-1, with D perhaps TRBD1 (6 bases). Germline loops: CDR1 KGHSH, CDR2 LQKENI. The V gene lost 4 bases and the J gene lost 8 bases, with 17 bases spanning the gap. CDR3 length: 14 amino acids. The CDR3, as DNA: TGTGCCAGCTCACTAGGACAGCCGACTGAAGAAGCTTTCTTT. This codes for CASSLGQPTEEAFF.

The genes are TRBV6-5 and TRBJ2-7; D is uncertain. Per germline, CDR1 MNHEY and CDR2 SVGAGI. The V gene lost 4 bases and the J gene lost 0 bases, with 7 bases spanning the gap. This CDR3 region has 13 residues. CDR3 nucleotide sequence: TGTGCCAGCAGTTGGGTCGACTCCTACGAGCAGTACTTC. Protein product: CASSWVDSYEQYF.

Details on this clone: Sequence at one end of the junction differs from germline and may be a read error. Within the sample, other DNA sequences also encode this same CDR3. The V gene is TRBV19, the J gene TRBJ1-4; D may be TRBD1 (6 bases). The CDR3 loop spans 19 amino acids. Germline V lookup: CDR1 LNHDA, CDR2 SQIVND (reference sequence). CDR3 protein: CASSLLPGQRGATNEKLFF. The CDR3 DNA reads as TGTGCTAGTAGCCTACTACCCGGACAGCGGGGAGCAACTAATGAAAAACTGTTTTTT.

V is TRBV6-1 and J is TRBJ1-2; no clear D gene. Looked up from germline, CDR1 is MNHNS and CDR2 is SASEGT. This CDR3 has 15 residues. With 0 bases removed from V and 1 base from J, the gap between germline ends came to 9 bases. CDR3: CASSEAGRLNYGYTF. The CDR3 DNA is TGTGCCAGCAGTGAAGCCGGCAGACTTAACTATGGCTACACCTTC.

The chain joins TRBV29-1 to TRBJ2-1, with TRBD2 matching over 12 bases. Losses at the gene ends were 7 bases for V and 7 bases for J; bases not matched to a gene: 8. Germline V gene sequence: CDR1 SQVTM, CDR2 ANQGSEA. This CDR3 comprises 14 residues. CDR3 in amino acids: CSATGTSGYNEQFF. The CDR3 DNA reads as TGCAGCGCAACCGGGACTAGCGGGTATAATGAGCAGTTCTTC.

CDR3: CASSPDGGSGNSPLHF. The CDR3 bases are TGTGCCAGCTCACCGGACGGGGGCTCTGGTAATTCACCCCTCCACTTT. The chain has TRBV18 and TRBJ1-6; the D gene is possibly TRBD1 (6 bases). The V gene lost 3 bases and the J gene lost 6 bases, with 15 bases spanning the gap. CDR3 length: 16 residues. CDR1 is KGHSH and CDR2 is LQKENI in the germline V gene.

In its sample, this clone was seen once. The genes are TRBV27 and TRBJ1-1; D is possibly TRBD1 (5 bases). Germline CDR1 is MNHEY and CDR2 is SMNVEV (reference sequence). Trimming pared 1 base from V and 2 bases from J, leaving 8 bases between. CDR3 length: 14 amino acids. The CDR3 sequence is CASSLYGANTEAFF. CDR3 in DNA: TGTGCCAGCAGTTTATACGGGGCAAACACTGAAGCTTTCTTT.

This chain connects TRBV28 to TRBJ1-1; D might be TRBD1 (5 bases). Germline-derived CDR1 and CDR2 are MDHEN and SYDVKM. The CDR3 runs 15 residues. V dropped 3 bases and J dropped 2 bases, with 13 bases sitting between them. CDR3 nucleotide sequence: TGTGCCAGCAGTTTCGGGGCTGAGGGAAACACTGAAGCTTTCTTT. Residues: CASSFGAEGNTEAFF. Combining the CDR3 with reference TRBV28 and TRBJ1-1 gives the whole variable domain DVKVTQSSRYLVKRTGEKVFLECVQDMDHENMFWYRQDPGLGLRLIYFSYDVKMKEKGDIPEGYSVSREKKERFSLILESASTNQTSMYLCASSFGAEGNTEAFFGQGTRLTVV.